Presented here are 15 T cell receptor beta chains from one specimen sequenced in a study of CD8 T cells in ankylosing spondylitis. These receptors' antigens are unknown. Findings and caveats of the study: Characteristic, it appeared, of ankylosing spondylitis blood was a TCR beta motif of eight highly homologous variants.

TCRdb processed the 5' RACE reads anew with MiXCR; each CDR3 protein has one entry. The table includes about 460,000 distinct CDR3 sequences, under 5.5% detected once. Sequencing input: blood, either unsorted or a sorted T cell fraction (not recorded which). These TCRs come from a male donor with ankylosing spondylitis.

This sequence joins TRBV12-3 or TRBV12-4 and TRBJ2-3; D not resolved. The germline V and J ends were trimmed by 2 bases and 5 bases, with 14 bases remaining between them. CDR3 length: 15 amino acids. CDR3 protein: CASSLFGLDEDTQYF. The CDR3, as DNA: TGTGCCAGCAGTTTATTCGGCCTAGACGAAGATACGCAGTATTTT.

This clonotype has more than one count but fewer than ten. The chain combines TRBV20-1 with TRBJ2-3, with 12 positions matching TRBD2. V was pared by 6 bases and J by 0 bases, with 7 bases of the junction left unmatched. CDR1 and CDR2 (germline): DFQATT, SNEGSKA (reference sequence). There are 16 residues in the CDR3. DNA of the CDR3: TGCAGTGCGGGAAAGACTAGCGGGAGAAGCACAGATACGCAGTATTTT. Translation: CSAGKTSGRSTDTQYF.

This clonotype showed up many times. The V call is TRBV29-1, the J call TRBJ2-7; tentative D call: TRBD1 (5 bases). The CDR3 extends over 14 amino acids. CDR1 and CDR2 (germline): SQVTM, ANQGSEA. Trimming took 7 bases from V and 0 from J, leaving 16 bases between them. The CDR3 DNA follows: TGCAGCGCCACAGGCGGTAGAGCCTCCTACGAGCAGTACTTC. This encodes CSATGGRASYEQYF.

This clonotype was seen repeatedly, ten times or more. The V call is TRBV20-1, the J call TRBJ1-5, with D unclear. The V gene lost 6 bases and the J gene lost 0 bases, with 9 bases spanning the gap. Per germline, CDR1 DFQATT and CDR2 SNEGSKA (reference sequence). CDR3 length: 13 residues. The CDR3 DNA reads as TGCAGTGCCCTCAAGGATAGCAATCAGCCCCAGCATTTT. Protein product: CSALKDSNQPQHF.

This clonotype was detected ten times or more. J is TRBJ2-2 and V is TRBV15; 7 bases map to TRBD1. The length of the CDR3 is 17 residues. Germline CDR1 LNHNV, CDR2 YYDKDF (reference sequence). V was pared by 0 bases and J by 4 bases, with 8 bases of the junction left unmatched. The CDR3 loop is CATSRDWRDRATGELFF. CDR3 sequence (DNA): TGTGCCACCAGCAGAGATTGGAGAGACAGGGCCACCGGGGAGCTGTTTTTT.

This clonotype was seen repeatedly, ten times or more. J is TRBJ2-1 and V is TRBV5-6; 7 bases fit TRBD1. CDR1 is SGHDT and CDR2 is YYEEEE in the germline V gene. With 2 bases clipped from V and 3 bases from J, the junction kept 5 bases outside the gene matches. CDR3 length: 15 amino acids. This CDR3 reads CASSFVTGNYNEQFF. Written as DNA, the CDR3 is TGTGCCAGCAGCTTCGTGACAGGGAACTACAATGAGCAGTTCTTC.

At least ten counts were recorded for this clonotype. The chain is built from TRBV4-2 and TRBJ2-6, with D uncertain. In germline, CDR1 is LGHNA, CDR2 YNFKEQ. V gave up 0 bases and J gave up 0 bases, with 12 bases separating them. This CDR3 spans 18 amino acids. The CDR3 DNA sequence: TGTGCCAGCAGCCAAGATGCCGGACGGGCCTCTGGGGCCAACGTCCTGACTTTC. Its translation is CASSQDAGRASGANVLTF.

The chain uses TRBV25-1 and TRBJ2-5, with 10 bases aligning to TRBD1. Germline values: CDR1 MGHDK, CDR2 SYGVNS. J was trimmed by 4 bases and V by 3 bases; bases with no gene match: 2. The CDR3 extends over 14 amino acids. CDR3 nucleotide sequence: TGTGCCAGCAGTGAGGGACAGGGGTCAGAGACCCAGTACTTC. Translated, it gives CASSEGQGSETQYF.

This clonotype was observed at least ten times. The chain couples TRBV12-3 or TRBV12-4 to TRBJ2-7; 13 bases line up with TRBD2. J was trimmed by 1 base and V by 5 bases; bases with no gene match: 11. CDR3 length: 18 amino acids. This CDR3 reads CASSPPPGLAGESYEQYF. CDR3 bases: TGTGCCAGCAGTCCCCCACCCGGACTAGCGGGAGAGTCCTACGAGCAGTACTTC.

This clonotype was seen ten or more times. V usage is TRBV5-1 and J usage is TRBJ1-3, with 8 bases lining up with TRBD1. This CDR3 is built from 15 residues. With 4 bases clipped from V and 2 bases from J, the junction kept 5 bases outside the gene matches. The germline V gene has CDR1 SGHRS and CDR2 YFSETQ. Here the CDR3 DNA reads TGCGCCAGCAGCCGGATGACAGGGGCTGGAAACACCATATATTTT. This sequence encodes CASSRMTGAGNTIYF.

In its sample, this clonotype was seen many times. The V and J genes are TRBV29-1 and TRBJ1-1; D is uncertain. V dropped 7 bases and J dropped 1 base, with 10 bases sitting between them. The CDR3 loop spans 12 amino acids. Germline values: CDR1 SQVTM, CDR2 ANQGSEA. As DNA, the CDR3 is TGCAGCGCCTGGATGAGGAACACTGAAGCTTTCTTT. Its translation: CSAWMRNTEAFF.

At least ten counts were recorded for this clonotype. The chain recombines TRBV29-1 with TRBJ2-7, with 9 bases matching TRBD1. The CDR3 covers 12 residues. Germline loops: CDR1 SQVTM, CDR2 ANQGSEA. With V trimmed by 5 bases and J by 3 bases, 2 bases remained unmatched. The CDR3 is CSVNRGLYEQYF. CDR3 in DNA: TGCAGCGTTAACAGGGGGCTCTACGAGCAGTACTTC.

This clonotype was observed at least ten times. The chain carries TRBV5-6 and TRBJ2-7; 8 bases match TRBD1. V trimming: 3 bases; J trimming: 2 bases; junction bases outside the gene matches: 4. This CDR3 is built from 14 residues. Germline V gene sequence: CDR1 SGHDT, CDR2 YYEEEE. The CDR3 sequence is CASSWDRSPYEQYF. The CDR3 DNA follows: TGTGCCAGCAGCTGGGACAGGAGTCCCTACGAGCAGTACTTC.

The table lists this clonotype with a few counts. The chain combines TRBV18 with TRBJ2-1; D remains unclear. The V gene's germline CDR1 is KGHSH and CDR2 LQKENI. The CDR3 spans 13 residues. Trimming shortened V by 3 bases and J by 5 bases, and 8 bases separated the two germline ends. The CDR3 sequence is CASSPNEDNEQFF. CDR3 nucleotides: TGTGCCAGCTCACCGAACGAGGACAATGAGCAGTTCTTC.

Ten or more counts support this clonotype. V is TRBV18 and J is TRBJ2-7; D might be TRBD2 (7 bases). The V end was cut by 0 bases, the J end by 3 bases, with 15 bases between. Germline-derived CDR1 and CDR2 are KGHSH and LQKENI. CDR3 size: 16 residues. CDR3 DNA sequence: TGTGCCAGCTCACCACCGTCGGGGGGCTCAATCTACGAGCAGTACTTC. This sequence encodes CASSPPSGGSIYEQYF.